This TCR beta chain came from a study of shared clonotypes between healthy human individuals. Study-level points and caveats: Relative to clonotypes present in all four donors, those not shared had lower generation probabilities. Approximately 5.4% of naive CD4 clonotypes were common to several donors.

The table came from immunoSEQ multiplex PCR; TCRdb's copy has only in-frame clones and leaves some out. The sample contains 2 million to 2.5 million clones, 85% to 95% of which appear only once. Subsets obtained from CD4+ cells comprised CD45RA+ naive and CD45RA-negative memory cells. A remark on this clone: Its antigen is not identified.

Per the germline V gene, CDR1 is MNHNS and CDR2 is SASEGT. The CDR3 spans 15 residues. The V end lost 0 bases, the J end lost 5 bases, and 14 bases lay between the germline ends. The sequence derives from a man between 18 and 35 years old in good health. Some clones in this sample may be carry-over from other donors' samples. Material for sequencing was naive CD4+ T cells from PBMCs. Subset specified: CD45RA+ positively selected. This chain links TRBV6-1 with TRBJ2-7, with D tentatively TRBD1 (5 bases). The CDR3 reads CASSEAWTNLNEQYF. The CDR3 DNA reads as TGTGCCAGCAGTGAAGCTTGGACAAATCTGAACGAGCAGTACTTC.